Following are 20 T cell receptor beta chains from one sample sequenced in a study of T cells in tuberculosis. Produced via immunoSEQ multiplex PCR; TCRdb's table is partial and in-frame only. This sample has tens of thousands of clones, with around 94% found just once. Sequencing input: PBMCs. These receptors were taken from a donor aged 10-29 years with latent tuberculosis or without tuberculosis infection.

This clone was found once. V gene TRBV27 combines with J gene TRBJ2-7, with TRBD2 as a possible D gene (7 bases). This CDR3 contains 14 residues. The germline CDR1 and CDR2 sequences are MNHEY and SMNVEV (reference sequence). Trimming removed 2 bases from V and 2 bases from J, with 10 bases in between. This CDR3 reads CASSLGGGAYEQYF. In DNA form, the CDR3 reads TGTGCCAGCAGTTTAGGGGGGGGCGCCTACGAGCAGTACTTC.

V gene TRBV5-1 combines with J gene TRBJ2-1; 11 bases align to TRBD2. V shed 4 bases and J 5 bases; nucleotides not matched to a gene: 11. This CDR3 spans 17 amino acids. Germline CDR1 reads SGHRS; CDR2 reads YFSETQ. The CDR3 reads CASSKLPGLAVNNEQFF. As DNA, the CDR3 is TGCGCCAGCAGCAAACTTCCGGGACTAGCGGTTAACAATGAGCAGTTCTTC.

V and J are TRBV28 and TRBJ1-4; D unresolved. In germline, CDR1 is MDHEN, CDR2 SYDVKM. Trimming left V 5 bases short and J 2 bases short, with 15 bases between. The length of the CDR3 is 16 residues. For the CDR3, the DNA is TGTGCCAGCAGTGCCGCTGGAGGAGCGACTAATGAAAAACTGTTTTTT. It yields the protein CASSAAGGATNEKLFF.

The CDR3 loop reads CASSQESTAEQFF. CDR3 DNA sequence: TGTGCCAGCAGCCAAGAGTCTACCGCTGAGCAGTTCTTC. The chain employs TRBV4-2 and TRBJ2-1; the D is unclear. CDR3 length equals 13 residues. Germline CDR1 and CDR2: LGHNA and YNFKEQ. V gave up 0 bases and J gave up 9 bases, with 9 bases separating them.

V and J are TRBV18 and TRBJ2-2, with TRBD2 as a possible D gene (6 bases). The CDR3 runs 18 residues. CDR1 and CDR2 (germline): KGHSH, LQKENI. The V end lost 3 bases, the J end lost 5 bases, and 22 bases lay between the germline ends. In nucleotides, the CDR3 is TGTGCCAGCTCACCGTTGATTATTAAGGCGGGAAATACCGGGGAGCTGTTTTTT. Its translation is CASSPLIIKAGNTGELFF.

V and J are TRBV6-5 and TRBJ1-3; 7 positions agree with TRBD1. CDR1 and CDR2 (germline): MNHEY, SVGAGI. V gave up 6 bases and J gave up 9 bases; unmatched junction bases: 5. The CDR3 extends over 12 amino acids. CDR3 sequence: CASRAGDSTIYF. The CDR3 bases are TGTGCCAGCAGGGCCGGGGACAGCACCATATATTTT.

The chain uses TRBV19 and TRBJ2-2; 8 bases match TRBD1. The CDR3 is 14 residues long. V was clipped by 6 bases and J by 6 bases; unmatched bases: 6. The germline gives CDR1 LNHDA, CDR2 SQIVND (reference sequence). CDR3 in amino acids: CASRGTGRAGELFF. The CDR3 region has the DNA TGTGCCAGTAGGGGGACAGGAAGGGCCGGGGAGCTGTTTTTT.

The chain joins TRBV7-8 to TRBJ2-2, with D perhaps TRBD2 (5 bases). From germline, CDR1 is SGHVS and CDR2 FQNEAQ. The CDR3 runs to 17 residues. Trimming left V 4 bases short and J 0 bases short, with 15 bases between. CDR3 nucleotides: TGTGCCAGCAGCTACAGACGGGGTTACGCGAACACCGGGGAGCTGTTTTTT. The encoded protein is CASSYRRGYANTGELFF.

The chain joins TRBV2 to TRBJ1-1; 8 positions agree with TRBD1. The CDR3 covers 13 residues. In germline, CDR1 is SNHLY, CDR2 FYNNEI. V shed 5 bases and J 4 bases; nucleotides not matched to a gene: 3. The CDR3: CASSTTGATEAFF. DNA for the CDR3: TGTGCCAGCAGTACGACAGGGGCCACTGAAGCTTTCTTT.

V is TRBV21-1 and J is TRBJ1-1. TRBV21-1 is flagged as a pseudogene. The length of the CDR3 is 15 residues. CDR3 in amino acids: CASSKAGGMNTEAFF. The CDR3 DNA follows: TGTGCCAGCAGCAAAGCGGGAGGGATGAACACTGAAGCTTTCTTT.

The rearrangement links TRBV2 to TRBJ2-2; D remains unclear. The length of the CDR3 is 14 residues. The germline V and J ends were trimmed by 7 bases and 6 bases, with 15 bases remaining between them. Per the germline V gene, CDR1 is SNHLY and CDR2 is FYNNEI. The CDR3 protein is CASKELDMSGELFF. The DNA for the CDR3 is TGTGCCAGCAAGGAGCTAGATATGTCCGGGGAGCTGTTTTTT. The full variable domain, rest sourced from reference TRBV2 and TRBJ2-2, is EPEVTQTPSHQVTQMGQEVILRCVPISNHLYFYWYRQILGQKVEFLVSFYNNEISEKSEIFDDQFSVERPDGSNFTLKIRSTKLEDSAMYFCASKELDMSGELFFGEGSRLTVL.

This chain links TRBV9 with TRBJ2-3; D is unclear. The germline CDR1 and CDR2 sequences are SGDLS and YYNGEE. V lost 4 bases and J 2 bases, leaving 14 bases between the germline ends. The CDR3 spans 15 residues. CDR3 nucleotide sequence: TGTGCCAGCAGCCAGAATGGCGGATTCACAGATACGCAGTATTTT. It specifies CASSQNGGFTDTQYF.

This chain joins TRBV9 and TRBJ2-1; the D gene is possibly TRBD1 (6 bases). From germline, CDR1 is SGDLS and CDR2 YYNGEE. The CDR3 is 15 residues long. V lost 0 bases and J lost 4, with 11 bases in between. This CDR3 is CASSVEGDRYNEQFF. CDR3 nucleotides: TGTGCCAGCAGCGTAGAGGGGGACCGGTACAATGAGCAGTTCTTC.

V usage is TRBV5-4 and J usage is TRBJ2-3; 12 nucleotides agree with TRBD2. Germline V gene lookup returns CDR1 SGHNT and CDR2 YYREEE (reference sequence). V shed 0 bases and J 4 bases; nucleotides not matched to a gene: 9. The CDR3 is made up of 18 amino acids. For the CDR3, the DNA is TGTGCCAGCAGCTTGGTAACATCGTCTAGCGGGAGGGCAGATACGCAGTATTTT. Its translation is CASSLVTSSSGRADTQYF.

The gene calls are TRBV6-1 and TRBJ1-2; TRBD1 matches 11 bases. The trim removed 2 bases at V and 4 bases at J, leaving 3 bases unmatched. CDR3 length equals 15 residues. Germline values: CDR1 MNHNS, CDR2 SASEGT. CDR3 sequence (DNA): TGTGCCAGCAGTGAAAGGACAGGGGGCGTCTATGGCTACACCTTC. Its protein product is CASSERTGGVYGYTF.

This sequence joins TRBV11-1 and TRBJ1-1, with D unresolved. V was trimmed by 3 bases and J by 1 base, leaving 15 bases between them. Germline CDR1 reads SGHAT; CDR2 reads FQDESV (reference sequence). The length of the CDR3 is 16 residues. The CDR3 region has the DNA TGTGCCAGCAGCTTCGGCTCGACACTCAGGAACACTGAAGCTTTCTTT. It yields the protein CASSFGSTLRNTEAFF.

This sequence joins TRBV7-8 and TRBJ1-1; TRBD1 agrees at 8 bases. Per the germline V gene, CDR1 is SGHVS and CDR2 is FQNEAQ. This CDR3 is 15 amino acids long. J lost 1 base, V lost 5 bases, and 6 bases had no gene match. The CDR3 loop reads CASSPLTGENTEAFF. The DNA for the CDR3 is TGTGCCAGCAGCCCCCTGACAGGGGAGAACACTGAAGCTTTCTTT.

The chain joins TRBV19 to TRBJ1-1, with D unclear. Between the trimmed V and J ends, which lost 9 bases and 6 bases, there was a span of 17 bases. The CDR3 sequence is 13 residues long. Germline assignment: CDR1 LNHDA and CDR2 SQIVND (reference sequence). CDR3 sequence reads: CASSWELSAEAFF. The DNA for the CDR3 is TGTGCCAGCTCTTGGGAGTTGAGCGCTGAAGCTTTCTTT.

V and J are TRBV30 and TRBJ2-5; 7 nucleotides agree with TRBD2. V dropped 2 bases and J dropped 0; count of bases not matched to a gene: 9. There are 16 residues in the CDR3. Looked up from germline, CDR1 is GTSNPN and CDR2 is SVGIG (reference sequence). The CDR3 region has the DNA TGTGCCTGGAGTCGGGCTAGCGGAGCGTACCAAGAGACCCAGTACTTC. This translates into CAWSRASGAYQETQYF.

The genes are TRBV5-4 and TRBJ2-5; 12 bases agree with TRBD2. CDR3 size: 16 residues. Per the germline V gene, CDR1 is SGHNT and CDR2 is YYREEE (reference sequence). With V trimmed by 4 bases and J by 3 bases, 7 bases remained unmatched. The CDR3 is CASSLAGGRGEETQYF. The CDR3, as DNA: TGTGCCAGCAGCCTAGCGGGAGGGCGTGGGGAAGAGACCCAGTACTTC.